This T cell receptor beta chain derives from a study of breast tumors, draining lymph nodes, adjacent tissues (dated by TCRdb to 2016 to 2017). Broadly, across the study: Breast cancer patients provided tumor, adjacent nontumor tissue and axillary lymph nodes, and the study compared the TCR beta repertoires across these three sources. The study aimed to assess the relationships and possible T-cell exchange between tumor, surrounding tissue and draining lymph node repertoires in human breast cancer.

At least ten counts were recorded for this clonotype. No antigen is known for it. Base qualities were left out, and no much larger clone turns up one base away. What the study reported, not specific to this receptor: In luminal-like breast cancer, tumor and nontumor tissue repertoires resembled each other significantly more than in basal-like breast cancer. T-cell repertoire diversity in tumors was found to be lower than in lymph nodes but higher than in nontumor tissue, and preferential V and J gene usage was observed. The data were considered consistent with most tumor T cells being derived from the lymph node and subsequently expanding within tumor tissue. The study presented the conclusion that tumor T cells originate in lymph nodes as consistent with a hypothesis, not as something directly demonstrated.

Lymph node samples came from the axillary draining lymph nodes of breast cancer patients. The germline V gene (reference sequence) gives CDR1 as LGHDT and CDR2 as YNNKEL. Including the terminal cysteine and phenylalanine, the CDR3 comprises 15 residues. Only the CDR3 portion is preserved as DNA: 45 bases, with reading frame beginning at the first base. V has 2 bases trimmed and J has 7 bases trimmed; junction bases matching no gene number 6. Data came from an Illumina HiSeq 2000. Multiplex PCR amplification was used to generate the TCR beta chain libraries. The amplified TCR beta chain products were analyzed by high-throughput sequencing. The raw public data were reprocessed by TCRdb itself: fastp quality trimming at Q25, MiXCR clonotype calling, in-frame beta chains only. All rows with the same CDR3 protein become a single entry with the most common DNA and genes. For this sample there are roughly 120,000 distinct CDR3 sequences; about 20% appear just once. The ten largest clones add up to more than 3% of the sample.

The specimen sequenced was axillary lymph node tissue. In this chain, TRBV3-1 is recombined with TRBJ2-1, with TRBD2 identical over 9 junction bases. This receptor was taken from a female donor with breast cancer. Some clones in this sample may be carry-over from other donors' samples. The DNA sequence is given as TGTGCCAGCAGCCAAATAGGGGCGGGGGGGAATGAGCAGTTCTTC. It translates as CASSQIGAGGNEQFF.